This TCR beta chain was found in a study of cytomegalovirus exposure and HLA in healthy donors. The PCR was carried out with 60 Vbeta primers and 13 Jbeta primers. TCRdb keeps only in-frame clones here, not all; method: immunoSEQ multiplex PCR. Of some 80,000 clones listed, around 81% were seen once; the top ten hold approximately 1.6%. CDR3 size: 15 residues. CDR1 is SEHNR, CDR2 FQNEAQ, per germline (reference sequence). With regard to this clone: One end of the junction varies from germline; a read error may be responsible.

The receptor's source is a man aged 40-55 years in good health and CMV-seronegative. The sequencing sample was made of PBMCs. The chain has TRBV7-9 and TRBJ2-7; D might be TRBD1 (7 bases). For the CDR3, the DNA is TGTTCCAGCAGCTTAGGAGGGGGCCTCTCCTACGAGCAGTACTTC. This sequence encodes CSSSLGGGLSYEQYF.